These 25 T cell receptor beta chains were sequenced from one sample in a study of technical replicates of blood from several donors. Produced via immunoSEQ multiplex PCR; TCRdb's table is partial and in-frame only. The sample contains more than 65,000 clones, approximately 95% of which appear only once. Sequenced material: T cells isolated from PBMCs. The receptors here all came from a human donor in good health.

The gene calls are TRBV2 and TRBJ2-1; 13 nucleotides agree with TRBD2. The CDR3 has 15 residues. CDR1 and CDR2 (germline): SNHLY, FYNNEI. Trimming at V came to 4 bases and at J to 8 bases, leaving 5 bases not matched to a gene. CDR3 sequence reads: CASSGRTSGSHEQFF. The CDR3 DNA reads TGTGCCAGCAGTGGGCGGACTAGCGGGAGTCATGAGCAGTTCTTC. The whole variable domain, remainder taken from reference TRBV2 and TRBJ2-1, is EPEVTQTPSHQVTQMGQEVILRCVPISNHLYFYWYRQILGQKVEFLVSFYNNEISEKSEIFDDQFSVERPDGSNFTLKIRSTKLEDSAMYFCASSGRTSGSHEQFFGPGTRLTVL.

J is TRBJ2-5 and V is TRBV18; the D is unclear. The CDR3 contains 13 residues. V was clipped by 3 bases and J by 3 bases, with 8 bases between them. Per the germline V gene, CDR1 is KGHSH and CDR2 is LQKENI. CDR3 DNA sequence: TGTGCCAGCTCACCTTTAGTGGAAGAGACCCAGTACTTC. Residues: CASSPLVEETQYF.

The chain joins TRBV4-1 to TRBJ2-7; D not resolved. The germline V gene has CDR1 MGHRA and CDR2 YSYEKL. V lost 3 bases to trimming and J lost 0 bases, with 18 bases between them. The length of the CDR3 is 17 residues. The CDR3 DNA sequence: TGCGCCAGCAGCCAGGAAATCGACACTTTTAGCTCCTACGAGCAGTACTTC. Protein product: CASSQEIDTFSSYEQYF.

As regards this clone: In the same sample, other DNA sequences code for this CDR3. The V call is TRBV29-1, the J call TRBJ1-1; a weak D match, TRBD1 (6 bases). CDR3 length: 11 residues. Germline CDR1 is SQVTM and CDR2 is ANQGSEA. Trimming pared 5 bases from V and 8 bases from J, leaving 12 bases between. Here the CDR3 DNA reads TGCAGCGTTCAACAGGGCCCCGAAGCTTTCTTT. It specifies CSVQQGPEAFF.

The chain employs TRBV18 and TRBJ2-1, with 7 bases lining up with TRBD2. The junction had 7 bases not matched to a gene; V was cut back by 3 bases and J by 8 bases. The CDR3 sequence is 14 residues long. Germline V gene data show CDR1 as KGHSH and CDR2 as LQKENI. CDR3 in amino acids: CASSPGRLADEQFF. The CDR3 nucleotides read TGTGCCAGCTCACCTGGGCGACTAGCAGATGAGCAGTTCTTC.

V and J are TRBV25-1 and TRBJ2-1, with TRBD2 matching over 7 bases. This CDR3 comprises 15 residues. Germline V gives CDR1 MGHDK, CDR2 SYGVNS. V lost 3 bases and J lost 5; bases outside the gene matches: 7. The CDR3 coding sequence is TGTGCCAGCAGTGATAGCCGGGAGGAGGACAATGAGCAGTTCTTC. Translating gives CASSDSREEDNEQFF. The entire variable domain, with the rest obtained from reference TRBV25-1 and TRBJ2-1, is as follows: EADIYQTPRYLVIGTGKKITLECSQTMGHDKMYWYQQDPGMELHLIHYSYGVNSTEKGDLSSESTVSRIRTEHFPLTLESARPSHTSQYLCASSDSREEDNEQFFGPGTRLTVL.

The chain carries TRBV6-5 and TRBJ2-1; D remains unclear. Looked up from germline, CDR1 is MNHEY and CDR2 is SVGAGI. Trimming took 5 bases from V and 2 from J, leaving 7 bases between them. The CDR3 consists of 13 residues. The CDR3 DNA reads TGTGCCAGCAGTGGAACTACCTACAATGAGCAGTTCTTC. Residues: CASSGTTYNEQFF.

The chain combines TRBV4-3 with TRBJ2-1; D is perhaps TRBD1 (6 bases). The CDR3 has 15 amino acids. The V end was cut by 5 bases, the J end by 5 bases, with 16 bases between. CDR1 and CDR2 (germline): LGHNA, YSLEER. The CDR3 DNA reads TGCGCCAGCAGCTATAGCTATGGGGGCCACAATGAGCAGTTCTTC. This sequence encodes CASSYSYGGHNEQFF.

V and J are TRBV18 and TRBJ2-7, with 9 nucleotides matching TRBD1. CDR3 length: 15 residues. Germline CDR1 and CDR2: KGHSH and LQKENI. The V and J ends lost 4 bases and 2 bases, in that order; junction bases with no gene match: 6. The CDR3 sequence is CASSQAGDRAYEQYF. The DNA of the CDR3 is TGTGCCAGCTCACAAGCTGGGGACAGGGCCTACGAGCAGTACTTC.

Of note for this clone: One end of the junction varies from germline; a read error may be responsible. The chain combines TRBV10-1 with TRBJ2-7; D is undetermined. CDR1 is WNHNN, CDR2 SYGVQD, per germline (reference sequence). There are 9 residues in the CDR3. CDR3 loop: CAILSETNF. CDR3 nucleotide sequence: TGCGCCATCCTTAGTGAAACGAACTTC.

The V gene is TRBV2, the J gene TRBJ2-3, with 10 bases matching TRBD2. CDR1 is SNHLY and CDR2 is FYNNEI in the germline V gene. The CDR3 is made up of 17 amino acids. V lost 4 bases to trimming and J lost 4 bases; unmatched junction nucleotides: 11. CDR3 bases: TGTGCCAGCAGTGGCCTAGCGGGAGCTTCTTACGCAGATACGCAGTATTTT. Amino acids: CASSGLAGASYADTQYF.

V gene TRBV11-2 combines with J gene TRBJ1-2, with a tentative D call TRBD1 (6 bases). The CDR3 contains 14 residues. The V end was cut by 2 bases, the J end by 7 bases, with 14 bases between. The germline V gene has CDR1 SGHAT and CDR2 FQNNGV. CDR3 region: CASSLSQQGSGYTF. DNA for the CDR3: TGTGCCAGCAGCTTAAGTCAACAGGGCAGTGGCTACACCTTC. Full variable domain (outside the CDR3, taken from reference TRBV11-2 and TRBJ1-2): EAGVAQSPRYKIIEKRQSVAFWCNPISGHATLYWYQQILGQGPKLLIQFQNNGVVDDSQLPKDRFSAERLKGVDSTLKIQPAKLEDSAVYLCASSLSQQGSGYTFGSGTRLTVV.

The genes are TRBV10-2 and TRBJ1-3, with D possibly being TRBD1 (5 bases). The CDR3 has 17 residues. Trimming stripped 3 bases from V and 4 bases from J, with 19 bases between. Germline V gene data show CDR1 as WSHSY and CDR2 as SAAADI. The CDR3 bases are TGCGCCAGCAGTGAAGCAGCGTGGGGGGTTTTCGGAAACACCATATATTTT. Translating gives CASSEAAWGVFGNTIYF.

V usage is TRBV29-1 and J usage is TRBJ2-3; 9 nucleotides align to TRBD1. Trimming at V came to 5 bases and at J to 2 bases, leaving 8 bases not matched to a gene. This CDR3 contains 15 residues. Germline loops: CDR1 SQVTM, CDR2 ANQGSEA. The CDR3 DNA follows: TGCAGCGTTCACAGGGGGCACGCGGACACAGATACGCAGTATTTT. Protein product: CSVHRGHADTDTQYF.

The V gene is TRBV27, the J gene TRBJ2-7; TRBD2 matches 14 bases. CDR3 length equals 16 residues. The junction had 6 bases not matched to a gene; V was cut back by 2 bases and J by 6 bases. Germline lookup yields CDR1 MNHEY and CDR2 SMNVEV (reference sequence). DNA for the CDR3: TGTGCCAGCAGTTTAGGACTAGCGGGAGGTAACGGCGAGCAGTACTTC. The encoded protein is CASSLGLAGGNGEQYF.

J is TRBJ2-1 and V is TRBV19; 14 bases line up with TRBD2. The CDR3 covers 15 residues. V shed 6 bases, J shed 10 bases, and the junction held 8 bases outside the gene matches. The V gene's germline CDR1 is LNHDA and CDR2 SQIVND (reference sequence). The CDR3 bases are TGTGCCAGTAGGTCCGGGACTAGCGGGAGTCGCGAGCAGTTCTTC. Residues: CASRSGTSGSREQFF.

This chain links TRBV5-1 with TRBJ2-1, with D possibly matching TRBD2 (6 bases). Germline CDR1 reads SGHRS; CDR2 reads YFSETQ. The CDR3 contains 12 residues. Trimming shortened V by 3 bases and J by 6 bases, and 7 bases separated the two germline ends. The CDR3 region is CASSYSGNEQFF. Here the CDR3 DNA reads TGCGCCAGCAGCTATAGCGGCAATGAGCAGTTCTTC.

This clone was detected once. The chain employs TRBV5-6 and TRBJ2-5, with 16 bases identical to TRBD2. The CDR3 extends over 19 amino acids. After removal of 4 bases from V and 2 bases from J, the junction contained 11 bases not matched to a gene. Germline loops: CDR1 SGHDT, CDR2 YYEEEE. The CDR3 nucleotides read TGTGCCAGCAGCCTCTTTGGGACTAGCGGGAGGGCCCCTCAAGAGACCCAGTACTTC. Amino acids: CASSLFGTSGRAPQETQYF.

This sequence joins TRBV18 and TRBJ2-7, with D maybe TRBD2 (5 bases). The length of the CDR3 is 13 residues. V shed 3 bases and J shed 2 bases, with 8 bases lying between them. Per the germline V gene, CDR1 is KGHSH and CDR2 is LQKENI. The CDR3 nucleotides are TGTGCCAGCTCACCCGGGGAGACCTACGAGCAGTACTTC. Amino acid sequence: CASSPGETYEQYF.

The CDR3 sequence: CASSRPFRSPPGELFF. As DNA, the CDR3 is TGTGCCAGCAGCCGTCCTTTTCGGTCCCCACCCGGGGAGCTGTTTTTT. The rearrangement uses TRBV28 and TRBJ2-2; D gene ambiguous. From germline, CDR1 is MDHEN and CDR2 SYDVKM. This CDR3 is built from 16 residues. The germline V and J ends were trimmed by 6 bases and 6 bases, with 20 bases remaining between them.

The rearrangement links TRBV7-8 to TRBJ1-2, with 9 bases aligning to TRBD1. V was clipped by 5 bases and J by 6 bases; unmatched bases: 13. CDR1 and CDR2 from the germline V gene are SGHVS and FQNEAQ. The CDR3 contains 16 residues. CDR3 sequence reads: CASSPTTGGNGNGYTF. CDR3 bases: TGTGCCAGCAGCCCCACAACAGGGGGCAACGGGAATGGCTACACCTTC.

The chain uses TRBV6-6 and TRBJ2-7; perhaps TRBD2 as D (6 bases). The CDR3 is 13 amino acids. The germline V and J ends were trimmed by 8 bases and 3 bases, with 14 bases remaining between them. CDR1 and CDR2 from the germline V gene are MNHNY and SVGAGI (reference sequence). CDR3 in amino acids: CASGFTGGYEQYF. In DNA, the CDR3 is TGTGCCAGCGGGTTTACCGGGGGCTACGAGCAGTACTTC.

The CDR3 region is CATSRDLLAASYEQYF. CDR3 DNA: TGTGCCACCAGCAGAGATCTACTAGCGGCATCCTACGAGCAGTACTTC. V is TRBV15 and J is TRBJ2-7; 8 bases align to TRBD2. Trimming removed 0 bases from V and 1 base from J; junction bases left unmatched: 5. In germline, CDR1 is LNHNV, CDR2 YYDKDF (reference sequence). There are 16 residues in the CDR3.

CDR3 coding DNA: TGTGCCAGCAGCGTAGATCTCCGGGCTGAAGCTTTCTTT. Protein sequence: CASSVDLRAEAFF. V is TRBV9 and J is TRBJ1-1; D gene uncertain. The germline V gene has CDR1 SGDLS and CDR2 YYNGEE. CDR3 length: 13 amino acids. The ends were cut back, 0 bases at V and 6 bases at J, with 9 bases in the middle.

V and J are TRBV19 and TRBJ1-2, with 9 positions matching TRBD1. V was clipped by 1 base and J by 3 bases; unmatched bases: 6. The germline V gene has CDR1 LNHDA and CDR2 SQIVND (reference sequence). CDR3 length: 16 residues. The CDR3 sequence is CASSIVQWDRDYGYTF. The CDR3 nucleotides are TGTGCCAGTAGTATAGTCCAATGGGACAGGGACTATGGCTACACCTTC.